A single sample gave rise to the 11 T cell receptor beta chains below, sequenced in a study of shared clonotypes between healthy human individuals. The protocol was immunoSEQ multiplex PCR, while the TCRdb copy is restricted to in-frame clones and leaves out a portion. The sample has roughly 300,000 clones; 80% to 90% are singletons. The sample comprised memory CD8+ T cells sorted from blood. Subset here: CD45RO+ cells pooled with CCR7-negative TemRA cells. The receptors were sampled from a man between 18 and 35 years old in good health.

This clone was observed once. The gene calls are TRBV28 and TRBJ2-7; no firm D call. The length of the CDR3 is 13 residues. CDR1 and CDR2 (germline): MDHEN, SYDVKM. V was pared by 2 bases and J by 5 bases, with 10 bases between. The CDR3 spells CASSLGRHNEQYF. The CDR3 DNA reads as TGTGCCAGCAGTTTAGGCCGCCACAACGAGCAGTACTTC.

The V call is TRBV7-8, the J call TRBJ1-1, with 11 bases identical to TRBD1. There are 13 residues in the CDR3. Trimming removed 4 bases from V and 8 bases from J; junction bases left unmatched: 3. Germline V gives CDR1 SGHVS, CDR2 FQNEAQ. The CDR3 sequence: CASSYRDRGEAFF. The CDR3 DNA reads as TGTGCCAGCAGCTACAGGGACAGGGGGGAAGCTTTCTTT.

This chain connects TRBV30 to TRBJ2-7, with D tentatively TRBD1 (6 bases). Germline V gene data show CDR1 as GTSNPN and CDR2 as SVGIG (reference sequence). The CDR3 spans 13 residues. V gave up 4 bases and J gave up 0 bases, with 10 bases separating them. This CDR3 reads CAWNLDSSYEQYF. The CDR3 DNA follows: TGTGCCTGGAATTTGGACAGCTCCTACGAGCAGTACTTC.

The chain uses TRBV10-2 and TRBJ1-3, with 8 nucleotides matching TRBD1. The CDR3 extends over 13 amino acids. CDR1 WSHSY and CDR2 SAAADI come from the germline V gene. Trimming took 7 bases from V and 4 from J; bases not matched to a gene: 3. The CDR3 protein is CASNRDRGNTIYF. The CDR3 bases are TGCGCCAGCAACCGGGACAGGGGAAACACCATATATTTT.

The chain joins TRBV27 to TRBJ2-3; D unresolved. Trimming left V 2 bases short and J 1 base short, with 13 bases between. The CDR3 covers 16 residues. CDR1 and CDR2 (germline): MNHEY, SMNVEV (reference sequence). The CDR3 sequence is CASSLTGPRGTDTQYF. As DNA, the CDR3 is TGTGCCAGCAGTTTAACTGGCCCCCGGGGCACAGATACGCAGTATTTT.

The chain is built from TRBV7-8 and TRBJ1-1; 7 nucleotides line up with TRBD1. Trimming cost V 1 base and J 1 base; bases outside gene matches: 3. The CDR3 has 15 residues. Per germline, CDR1 SGHVS and CDR2 FQNEAQ. Here the CDR3 DNA reads TGTGCCAGCAGCTTAGACAGGGGTTGGAACACTGAAGCTTTCTTT. Protein product: CASSLDRGWNTEAFF.

J is TRBJ2-7 and V is TRBV6-1; maybe TRBD1 (6 bases). Trimming took 6 bases from V and 1 from J, leaving 13 bases between them. Germline CDR1 and CDR2: MNHNS and SASEGT. This CDR3 is built from 14 residues. The CDR3 sequence: CASSASGQSYEQYF. CDR3 sequence (DNA): TGTGCCAGCAGCGCCTCTGGACAGTCCTACGAGCAGTACTTC.

This clone came up once. J is TRBJ2-7 and V is TRBV27; D perhaps matches TRBD2 (6 bases). V gave up 6 bases and J gave up 3 bases, with 21 bases separating them. From germline, CDR1 is MNHEY and CDR2 SMNVEV (reference sequence). The CDR3 covers 16 residues. The DNA for the CDR3 is TGTGCCAGCAGCCCCTCCCGCGGGGAGCATTACTACGAGCAGTACTTC. As protein: CASSPSRGEHYYEQYF.

The V gene is TRBV5-1, the J gene TRBJ2-1; 7 bases align to TRBD1. The junction had 4 bases not matched to a gene; V was cut back by 4 bases and J by 9 bases. The length of the CDR3 is 12 residues. The germline V gene has CDR1 SGHRS and CDR2 YFSETQ. The CDR3 DNA sequence: TGCGCCAGCAGCATACAGGGGCCTGAGCAGTTCTTC. Translating gives CASSIQGPEQFF.

The chain uses TRBV27 and TRBJ2-2; no firm D call. The length of the CDR3 is 13 residues. The germline V gene has CDR1 MNHEY and CDR2 SMNVEV (reference sequence). Between the trimmed V and J ends, which lost 6 bases and 2 bases, there was a span of 7 bases. The CDR3 spells CASRTINTGELFF. Written as DNA, the CDR3 is TGTGCCAGCAGAACCATCAACACCGGGGAGCTGTTTTTT.

Only one count was recorded for this clone. The chain carries TRBV9 and TRBJ2-1; tentative D call: TRBD2 (6 bases). The CDR3 spans 15 residues. Germline V lookup: CDR1 SGDLS, CDR2 YYNGEE. V gave up 0 bases and J gave up 8 bases, with 15 bases separating them. The CDR3 DNA reads as TGTGCCAGCAGCGTAGGTAGCGGAGTTACCCATGAGCAGTTCTTC. Translation: CASSVGSGVTHEQFF.